The 26 T cell receptor beta chains reported below all come from one sample, sequenced in a study of shared clonotypes between healthy human individuals. Produced via immunoSEQ multiplex PCR; TCRdb's table is partial and in-frame only. The sample has a few million clones; just under 95% are singletons. The naive CD8 fraction comprised CD45RO-negative cells positively selected for CCR7 and excluded terminally differentiated effector memory CD45RA+ cells. Specimen: naive CD8+ T cells from PBMCs. These receptor sequences come from a man between 18 and 35 years old in good health. Some clones in this sample may be carry-over from other donors' samples.

Turning to this clone: Other DNA variants within this sample encode the same CDR3. This sequence joins TRBV4-1 and TRBJ1-1; D gene unclear. The V end was cut by 4 bases, the J end by 5 bases, with 5 bases between. CDR1 is MGHRA and CDR2 is YSYEKL in the germline V gene. This CDR3 is built from 11 residues. The CDR3 loop is CASSLGTEAFF. The CDR3 DNA follows: TGCGCCAGCAGCCTTGGTACTGAAGCTTTCTTT.

Only one count was recorded for this clone. The chain uses TRBV10-3 and TRBJ2-5; 8 bases line up with TRBD1. CDR1 is ENHRY and CDR2 is SYGVKD in the germline V gene. The CDR3 extends over 16 amino acids. V shed 2 bases, J shed 2 bases, and the junction held 7 bases outside the gene matches. CDR3 amino acids: CAISETRQGPQETQYF. In nucleotides, the CDR3 is TGTGCCATCAGTGAGACGAGACAGGGGCCGCAAGAGACCCAGTACTTC.

This sequence joins TRBV28 and TRBJ2-3; D may be TRBD2 (6 bases). Trimming cost V 5 bases and J 0 bases, with 12 bases left between them. The CDR3 length is 15 residues. Germline V CDR1 and CDR2: MDHEN, SYDVKM. The CDR3 protein is CASSILAYSTDTQYF. CDR3 bases: TGTGCCAGCAGTATCCTAGCGTATAGCACAGATACGCAGTATTTT.

Worth noting for this clone: The sample carries other DNA sequences with the same CDR3. CDR3 region: CASSLAPGNEQYF. CDR3 nucleotides: TGTGCCAGCAGCTTAGCTCCTGGAAACGAGCAGTACTTC. The gene calls are TRBV7-2 and TRBJ2-7; D is ambiguous. Trimming removed 0 bases from V and 5 bases from J, with 8 bases in between. The CDR3 loop spans 13 amino acids. CDR1 is SGHTA, CDR2 FQGNSA, per germline.

V is TRBV13 and J is TRBJ2-1, with 7 bases matching TRBD2. CDR1 is PRHDT, CDR2 FYEKMQ, per germline (reference sequence). The CDR3 has 16 residues. V gave up 0 bases and J gave up 0 bases; unmatched junction bases: 2. The CDR3 loop reads CASSLGLADSYNEQFF. CDR3 coding DNA: TGTGCCAGCAGCTTAGGGCTAGCGGACTCCTACAATGAGCAGTTCTTC.

This chain links TRBV4-1 with TRBJ2-7, with 9 bases aligning to TRBD1. The CDR3 consists of 16 residues. The V segment lost 1 base and the J segment 6 bases; nucleotides outside the gene matches: 10. From germline, CDR1 is MGHRA and CDR2 YSYEKL. The CDR3 here is CASSQGPQGAMREQYF. The CDR3 DNA sequence: TGCGCCAGCAGCCAAGGCCCACAGGGGGCAATGCGCGAGCAGTACTTC.

The genes are TRBV27 and TRBJ2-5, with 8 bases matching TRBD1. CDR1 and CDR2 (germline): MNHEY, SMNVEV (reference sequence). J lost 1 base, V lost 5 bases, and 6 bases had no gene match. CDR3 length equals 15 residues. DNA for the CDR3: TGTGCCAGCAGTCCTGGGACAGGCATCCAAGAGACCCAGTACTTC. Protein sequence: CASSPGTGIQETQYF.

Regarding this clone: Different DNA sequences within this sample yield the same CDR3. The chain links TRBV7-8 to TRBJ1-1, with D unclear. Trimming left V 5 bases short and J 4 bases short, with 14 bases between. Germline V gene data show CDR1 as SGHVS and CDR2 as FQNEAQ. This CDR3 is built from 14 residues. The CDR3 DNA sequence: TGTGCCAGCAGCCTGGGGAGGGAGGGCACTGAAGCTTTCTTT. Protein product: CASSLGREGTEAFF.

J is TRBJ2-1 and V is TRBV9; D possibly matches TRBD1 or TRBD2 (5 bases each). The V end lost 4 bases, the J end lost 0 bases, and 17 bases lay between the germline ends. The germline gives CDR1 SGDLS, CDR2 YYNGEE. The CDR3 runs 17 residues. The CDR3 protein is CASSLPRGPSSYNEQFF. CDR3 sequence (DNA): TGTGCCAGCAGCCTCCCGAGGGGACCGAGCTCCTACAATGAGCAGTTCTTC.

Concerning this clone: The same CDR3 can be traced to other DNA sequences in this sample. The CDR3 is CASSPGTGPYEQYF. In DNA, the CDR3 is TGTGCCAGCAGCCCCGGGACAGGCCCCTACGAGCAGTACTTC. The rearrangement uses TRBV9 and TRBJ2-7; 8 bases are shared with TRBD1. Germline V gene lookup returns CDR1 SGDLS and CDR2 YYNGEE. The V gene end was trimmed by 4 bases and the J gene end by 2 bases; junction bases not matched to a gene: 5. This CDR3 comprises 14 residues. The variable domain in full, completed from reference TRBV9 and TRBJ2-7, reads DSGVTQTPKHLITATGQRVTLRCSPRSGDLSVYWYQQSLDQGLQFLIQYYNGEERAKGNILERFSAQQFPDLHSELNLSSLELGDSALYFCASSPGTGPYEQYFGPGTRLTVT.

V usage is TRBV7-9 and J usage is TRBJ2-5; possibly TRBD1 for D (6 bases). Trimming cost V 5 bases and J 2 bases, with 12 bases left between them. Germline assignment: CDR1 SEHNR and CDR2 FQNEAQ (reference sequence). The CDR3 totals 14 residues. The CDR3 region has the DNA TGTGCCAGCAGCCGTCCTCAGGGGCAAGAGACCCAGTACTTC. This sequence encodes CASSRPQGQETQYF.

This chain connects TRBV2 to TRBJ2-1; 10 bases are shared with TRBD2. V lost 7 bases, J lost 10 bases, and 13 bases stayed unmatched. The CDR3 sequence is 15 residues long. Germline V gene data show CDR1 as SNHLY and CDR2 as FYNNEI. In DNA, the CDR3 is TGTGCCAGCAACCCCACTAGCGGGGCCGGGGGGGAGCAGTTCTTC. Encoded protein: CASNPTSGAGGEQFF.

V gene TRBV6-4 combines with J gene TRBJ2-7; TRBD2 matches 9 bases. The germline V gene encodes CDR1 MRHNA and CDR2 SNTAGT. The CDR3 loop spans 18 amino acids. With 3 bases clipped from V and 4 bases from J, the junction kept 16 bases outside the gene matches. This CDR3 reads CASSDLAGGLQQTYEQYF. CDR3 in DNA: TGTGCCAGCAGTGATCTCGCGGGAGGGCTTCAACAAACTTACGAGCAGTACTTC.

This clone showed up just once. V gene TRBV5-1 combines with J gene TRBJ2-7; TRBD1 agrees at 7 bases. The CDR3 is 16 amino acids. Germline values: CDR1 SGHRS, CDR2 YFSETQ. J lost 2 bases, V lost 0 bases, and 8 bases had no gene match. CDR3 DNA: TGCGCCAGCAGCTTGGAGCGTACAGGGGCGCCCTACGAGCAGTACTTC. This encodes CASSLERTGAPYEQYF.

The chain combines TRBV11-1 with TRBJ2-7, with 7 bases identical to TRBD1. This CDR3 has 15 residues. V was clipped by 2 bases and J by 4 bases; unmatched bases: 8. Germline V lookup: CDR1 SGHAT, CDR2 FQDESV (reference sequence). The CDR3 nucleotides are TGTGCCAGCAGCTTACTTGGAGACAGGGTGTACGAGCAGTACTTC. This gives the protein CASSLLGDRVYEQYF. Complete variable domain (other parts from reference TRBV11-1 and TRBJ2-7): EAEVAQSPRYKITEKSQAVAFWCDPISGHATLYWYRQILGQGPELLVQFQDESVVDDSQLPKDRFSAERLKGVDSTLKIQPAELGDSAMYLCASSLLGDRVYEQYFGPGTRLTVT.

The chain joins TRBV27 to TRBJ2-3; D may be TRBD1 (5 bases). Trimming left V 3 bases short and J 4 bases short, with 14 bases between. CDR1 is MNHEY, CDR2 SMNVEV, per germline (reference sequence). This CDR3 spans 15 amino acids. The CDR3 sequence is CASSFPGSGSDTQYF. CDR3 DNA: TGTGCCAGCAGTTTCCCCGGGTCAGGGTCAGATACGCAGTATTTT.

The genes are TRBV15 and TRBJ2-7; D unresolved. V lost 3 bases to trimming and J lost 5 bases, with 8 bases between them. CDR1 is LNHNV, CDR2 YYDKDF, per germline (reference sequence). CDR3 length equals 12 residues. The DNA for the CDR3 is TGTGCCACCAGCAGCATGAGGAACGAGCAGTACTTC. This encodes CATSSMRNEQYF.

The chain joins TRBV6-1 to TRBJ2-7, with 8 nucleotides matching TRBD1. Germline V CDR1 and CDR2: MNHNS, SASEGT. The trim removed 7 bases at V and 4 bases at J, leaving 9 bases unmatched. There are 14 residues in the CDR3. The CDR3 region is CASTRGQHLYEQYF. The CDR3 DNA follows: TGTGCCAGCACCAGGGGGCAACACCTATACGAGCAGTACTTC.

This sequence joins TRBV7-9 and TRBJ2-2; 8 positions agree with TRBD1. This CDR3 has 14 residues. Losses at the gene ends were 6 bases for V and 5 bases for J; bases not matched to a gene: 5. Germline V CDR1 and CDR2: SEHNR, FQNEAQ (reference sequence). In nucleotides, the CDR3 is TGTGCCAGCAGTAACAGGGGGGCGACCGGGGAGCTGTTTTTT. Residues: CASSNRGATGELFF.

V gene TRBV12-5 combines with J gene TRBJ2-5, with D tentatively TRBD2 (6 bases). Between the trimmed V and J ends, which lost 9 bases and 4 bases, there was a span of 21 bases. This CDR3 region has 15 residues. Germline V gene data show CDR1 as LGHNT and CDR2 as FRNRAP. CDR3 nucleotides: TGTGCTAGCGGAACGGGGGTAGCGGCTCGAGAGACCCAGTACTTC. Translation gives CASGTGVAARETQYF.

The chain links TRBV11-2 to TRBJ2-7; D perhaps matches TRBD2 (6 bases). The length of the CDR3 is 15 residues. Germline V gene data show CDR1 as SGHAT and CDR2 as FQNNGV. The V and J ends lost 1 base and 2 bases respectively, with 12 bases between them. Here the CDR3 DNA reads TGTGCCAGCAGCTTAGTTAGGAGGGACGCCTACGAGCAGTACTTC. Its translation is CASSLVRRDAYEQYF. The variable domain in full, completed from reference TRBV11-2 and TRBJ2-7, reads EAGVAQSPRYKIIEKRQSVAFWCNPISGHATLYWYQQILGQGPKLLIQFQNNGVVDDSQLPKDRFSAERLKGVDSTLKIQPAKLEDSAVYLCASSLVRRDAYEQYFGPGTRLTVT.

This clone was seen a single time. This chain links TRBV4-1 with TRBJ1-3, with no clear D. There are 18 residues in the CDR3. The germline gives CDR1 MGHRA, CDR2 YSYEKL. The V end lost 1 base, the J end lost 0 bases, and 16 bases lay between the germline ends. The CDR3 DNA reads as TGCGCCAGCAGCCAAGTACCCCGACATTCTTCCTCTGGAAACACCATATATTTT. It codes for CASSQVPRHSSSGNTIYF.

This clone was seen a single time. The V gene is TRBV27, the J gene TRBJ2-1; TRBD2 matches 9 bases. This CDR3 spans 15 amino acids. Trimming cost V 2 bases and J 7 bases; bases outside gene matches: 6. Germline CDR1 MNHEY, CDR2 SMNVEV (reference sequence). CDR3 sequence (DNA): TGTGCCAGCAGTTTACTAGCGGGGTTTCGGAATGAGCAGTTCTTC. Protein product: CASSLLAGFRNEQFF.

V and J are TRBV15 and TRBJ2-1; 10 bases agree with TRBD2. Germline assignment: CDR1 LNHNV and CDR2 YYDKDF (reference sequence). The V segment lost 6 bases and the J segment 0 bases; nucleotides outside the gene matches: 2. The CDR3 contains 15 residues. The CDR3 DNA follows: TGTGCCACCAGGGCTAGCGGGAGCTCCTACAATGAGCAGTTCTTC. It translates to CATRASGSSYNEQFF.

This clone was seen once. The V and J genes are TRBV30 and TRBJ2-1; D not resolved. V lost 0 bases to trimming and J lost 8 bases, with 5 bases between them. The CDR3 covers 11 residues. Germline V gives CDR1 GTSNPN, CDR2 SVGIG (reference sequence). CDR3 nucleotide sequence: TGTGCCTGGAGTGTAAGGGATGAGCAGTTCTTC. Protein: CAWSVRDEQFF.

This clone was counted once. V usage is TRBV5-1 and J usage is TRBJ2-3; TRBD2 aligns across 8 bases. Germline CDR1 and CDR2: SGHRS and YFSETQ. V was clipped by 4 bases and J by 5 bases; unmatched bases: 12. The CDR3 loop spans 16 amino acids. For the CDR3, the DNA is TGCGCCAGCAGCATTATCGTCCGGGAGGGAGTAGATACGCAGTATTTT. It codes for CASSIIVREGVDTQYF.